This T cell receptor (beta chain) was recorded in a study of T cells after yellow fever vaccination. Only a few counts were recorded for this clonotype. In germline, CDR1 is SEHNR, CDR2 FQNEAQ (reference sequence). Trimming removed 6 bases at V and 8 bases at J, with 16 bases between. The CDR3 contains 13 residues. Study-wide findings and caveats: The booster saw the reappearance of most primary-vaccination clones (roughly 96% CD4, around 88% CD8). On re-exposure, the response was weaker but peaked faster, at day 5 versus 15.

TCRdb passed the 5' RACE reads through MiXCR, listing each CDR3 protein once. Of 100,000 or so distinct CDR3 sequences detected, 8.9% appear once; the ten largest clones hold 16%. The material was CD8+ T cells not binding an NS4B(214-222) dextramer, sorted from PBMCs, obtained roughly 15 days after the first yellow fever vaccination. The rearrangement links TRBV7-9 to TRBJ1-2; D unresolved. The sequence came from a man younger than 35 who received the YFV17D yellow fever vaccine. CDR3 loop: CASSFDTSEGYTF. The CDR3 DNA follows: TGTGCCAGCAGTTTTGACACCTCCGAGGGCTACACCTTC. The entire variable domain, with the rest obtained from reference TRBV7-9 and TRBJ1-2, is as follows: DTGVSQNPRHKITKRGQNVTFRCDPISEHNRLYWYRQTLGQGPEFLTYFQNEAQLEKSRLLSDRFSAERPKGSFSTLEIQRTEQGDSAMYLCASSFDTSEGYTFGSGTRLTVV.